This TCR beta chain is from a study of T-cell memory formation after mild COVID-19. The study's findings and limits: CD4+ contracting clones lay mainly in CM and EM, CD8+ ones in EMRA. The authors left the SARS-CoV-2 specificity of second-wave clones peaking on day 37 unconfirmed.

As regards this clonotype: As yet, its antigen is unknown.

TCRdb recomputed calls from the 5' RACE reads with MiXCR, one row per CDR3 protein. The sample contains roughly 200,000 distinct CDR3 sequences, around 16% of which appear only once. CDR3 length: 15 residues. J gave up 3 bases and V 4 bases, and 6 bases lay outside the gene matches. Germline V gives CDR1 MRHNA, CDR2 SNTAGT. The gene calls are TRBV6-4 and TRBJ2-7, with TRBD2 matching 10 bases. Sequenced material: PBMCs or a T cell subset sorted from them (not recorded which). The receptor was derived from an adult woman who had mild COVID-19 (a few samples of this study predate the infection). Cell type and time point are not known. The CDR3 is CASSGTLAGVYEQYF. CDR3 bases: TGTGCCAGCAGTGGCACTCTAGCGGGGGTCTACGAGCAGTACTTC.